The 18 T cell receptor beta chains below come from one sample, sequenced in a study of cytomegalovirus exposure and HLA in healthy donors. The PCR employed 60 Vbeta primers together with 13 Jbeta primers. Method: immunoSEQ multiplex PCR; TCRdb's copy keeps in-frame clones and lacks some. The sample includes about 130,000 clones, just under 80% of them seen just once. The material sequenced was PBMCs. These receptors all come from a woman in her 40s in good health and CMV-seronegative.

For the CDR3, the DNA is TGCGCCAGCAGCCCGGACAGTGAAAGCCCGTTTGCAACTAATGAAAAACTGTTTTTT. This sequence encodes CASSPDSESPFATNEKLFF. The chain links TRBV5-1 to TRBJ1-4; D might be TRBD1 (6 bases). Trimming removed 4 bases from V and 0 bases from J, with 22 bases in between. This CDR3 is built from 19 residues. Germline CDR1 reads SGHRS; CDR2 reads YFSETQ.

This rearrangement joins TRBV5-5 to TRBJ2-7; the match to TRBD2 covers 11 bases. V lost 4 bases to trimming and J lost 4 bases; unmatched junction nucleotides: 10. The CDR3 runs 16 residues. The germline V gene has CDR1 SGHKS and CDR2 YYEKEE (reference sequence). DNA for the CDR3: TGTGCCAGCAGCATCCAGACTAGCGGGATAGGATACGAGCAGTACTTC. Residues: CASSIQTSGIGYEQYF. Based on the CDR3 plus reference TRBV5-5 and TRBJ2-7, the full variable domain is DAGVTQSPTHLIKTRGQQVTLRCSPISGHKSVSWYQQVLGQGPQFIFQYYEKEERGRGNFPDRFSARQFPNYSSELNVNALLLGDSALYLCASSIQTSGIGYEQYFGPGTRLTVT.

The chain joins TRBV30 to TRBJ2-6; no definite D call. The length of the CDR3 is 13 residues. With 6 bases removed from V and 0 bases from J, the gap between germline ends came to 6 bases. The V gene's germline CDR1 is GTSNPN and CDR2 SVGIG (reference sequence). This chain's CDR3 is CACRVSGANVLTF. CDR3 coding DNA: TGTGCCTGCCGGGTCTCTGGGGCCAACGTCCTGACTTTC.

In its sample, this clone was seen once. CDR3 in DNA: TGTGCCAGCAGTACCCCCGCCCCGGCTAGCCAGTACTTC. This sequence encodes CASSTPAPASQYF. V is TRBV28 and J is TRBJ2-5; D is uncertain. This CDR3 is 13 amino acids long. Trimming removed 5 bases from V and 10 bases from J, with 17 bases in between. CDR1 MDHEN and CDR2 SYDVKM come from the germline V gene.

The chain carries TRBV28 and TRBJ1-2; weak D call: TRBD1 (5 bases). The V end lost 10 bases, the J end lost 5 bases, and 17 bases lay between the germline ends. The CDR3 runs to 13 residues. Germline loops: CDR1 MDHEN, CDR2 SYDVKM. CDR3 in amino acids: CATTGGERYGYTF. Here the CDR3 DNA reads TGTGCCACAACGGGAGGGGAAAGATATGGCTACACCTTC.

The CDR3 DNA reads as TGTGCCAGCAGTCTCGCTACCCGGGAGCTGTTTTTT. This gives the protein CASSLATRELFF. V gene TRBV28 combines with J gene TRBJ2-2; unclear D gene. CDR3 length equals 12 residues. CDR1 and CDR2 from the germline V gene are MDHEN and SYDVKM. Trimming took off 5 bases at V and 9 bases at J, with 10 bases between the two ends. The variable domain in full, completed from reference TRBV28 and TRBJ2-2, reads DVKVTQSSRYLVKRTGEKVFLECVQDMDHENMFWYRQDPGLGLRLIYFSYDVKMKEKGDIPEGYSVSREKKERFSLILESASTNQTSMYLCASSLATRELFFGEGSRLTVL.

The chain uses TRBV7-9 and TRBJ2-3, with D tentatively TRBD2 (6 bases). This CDR3 comprises 15 residues. Deletions cut 1 base from V and 4 bases from J, with 12 bases between. CDR1 is SEHNR, CDR2 FQNEAQ, per germline (reference sequence). The CDR3 spells CASSLVGGGADTQYF. The CDR3 coding sequence is TGTGCCAGCAGCTTAGTTGGCGGAGGGGCAGATACGCAGTATTTT.

This clone was counted a few times. The rearrangement joins TRBV27 to TRBJ2-1; D unclear. Germline V lookup: CDR1 MNHEY, CDR2 SMNVEV (reference sequence). Deletions cut 6 bases from V and 3 bases from J, with 18 bases between. The CDR3 loop spans 16 amino acids. The CDR3 protein is CASRRLGWSLYNEQFF. CDR3 nucleotide sequence: TGTGCCAGCAGGCGACTTGGCTGGTCCCTCTACAATGAGCAGTTCTTC.

This clone was seen a single time. This chain joins TRBV6-5 and TRBJ2-7, with 8 bases that match TRBD1. The germline CDR1 and CDR2 sequences are MNHEY and SVGAGI. The CDR3 totals 13 residues. J lost 3 bases, V lost 6 bases, and 4 bases had no gene match. The CDR3: CASRFGTGYEQYF. DNA of the CDR3: TGTGCCAGCAGATTCGGGACAGGCTACGAGCAGTACTTC.

The genes are TRBV27 and TRBJ2-1; D uncertain. This CDR3 is 11 amino acids long. V lost 10 bases and J 8 bases, leaving 12 bases between the germline ends. CDR1 is MNHEY and CDR2 is SMNVEV in the germline V gene (reference sequence). Here the CDR3 DNA reads TGTGCCACCGTCCGAGCCCATGAGCAGTTCTTC. Protein sequence: CATVRAHEQFF.

J is TRBJ1-1 and V is TRBV10-1, with a weak D call TRBD1 (6 bases). The V gene lost 4 bases and the J gene lost 5 bases, with 14 bases spanning the gap. The germline V gene encodes CDR1 WNHNN and CDR2 SYGVQD (reference sequence). There are 14 residues in the CDR3. CDR3 residues: CASSVNRVGTEAFF. CDR3 nucleotide sequence: TGCGCCAGCAGTGTAAACAGGGTGGGGACTGAAGCTTTCTTT.

The V and J genes are TRBV9 and TRBJ1-1, with D uncertain. The germline gives CDR1 SGDLS, CDR2 YYNGEE. V lost 0 bases and J lost 4, with 10 bases in between. The CDR3 covers 14 residues. This CDR3 reads CASSVGGAGTEAFF. The CDR3 DNA reads TGTGCCAGCAGCGTAGGTGGAGCGGGCACTGAAGCTTTCTTT. Variable domain in full (rest from reference TRBV9 and TRBJ1-1): DSGVTQTPKHLITATGQRVTLRCSPRSGDLSVYWYQQSLDQGLQFLIQYYNGEERAKGNILERFSAQQFPDLHSELNLSSLELGDSALYFCASSVGGAGTEAFFGQGTRLTVV.

This clone occurred once. The chain uses TRBV19 and TRBJ2-6; D is undetermined. The length of the CDR3 is 15 residues. CDR1 and CDR2 (germline): LNHDA, SQIVND (reference sequence). The ends were cut back, 4 bases at V and 0 bases at J, with 7 bases in the middle. In DNA form, the CDR3 reads TGTGCCAGTAGTAGCCGGGTCTCTGGGGCCAACGTCCTGACTTTC. It encodes CASSSRVSGANVLTF.

Only a few counts were recorded for this clone. The rearrangement links TRBV6-1 to TRBJ2-7; TRBD1 matches 7 bases. Unmatched junction bases numbered 5, after V lost 1 base and J lost 2 bases. The CDR3 has 15 amino acids. Per germline, CDR1 MNHNS and CDR2 SASEGT. The CDR3 DNA is TGTGCCAGCAGTGAAGGGACAGGCTTCCCCTACGAGCAGTACTTC. Its protein product is CASSEGTGFPYEQYF.

The CDR3 reads CASSGSTAIHEQYF. CDR3 coding DNA: TGTGCCAGCAGTGGGAGCACGGCAATCCACGAGCAGTACTTC. The chain employs TRBV2 and TRBJ2-7, with D uncertain. The CDR3 contains 14 residues. The V gene lost 4 bases and the J gene lost 5 bases, with 15 bases spanning the gap. Germline V gives CDR1 SNHLY, CDR2 FYNNEI.

There are a few counts of this clone. V gene TRBV2 combines with J gene TRBJ2-1; TRBD1 matches 10 bases. The germline gives CDR1 SNHLY, CDR2 FYNNEI. The V and J ends lost 11 bases and 7 bases, in that order; junction bases with no gene match: 5. The CDR3 extends over 12 amino acids. For the CDR3, the DNA is TGTGCCGGGGGGGACAGGGGTAATGAGCAGTTCTTC. Translated, it gives CAGGDRGNEQFF.

The chain couples TRBV28 to TRBJ2-5; TRBD2 agrees at 9 bases. V shed 2 bases, J shed 5 bases, and the junction held 9 bases outside the gene matches. The CDR3 is made up of 16 amino acids. Germline V gene lookup returns CDR1 MDHEN and CDR2 SYDVKM. CDR3 protein: CASSLVGGGAGETQYF. DNA of the CDR3: TGTGCCAGCAGTTTAGTGGGCGGGGGGGCTGGGGAGACCCAGTACTTC. Combining the CDR3 with reference TRBV28 and TRBJ2-5 gives the whole variable domain DVKVTQSSRYLVKRTGEKVFLECVQDMDHENMFWYRQDPGLGLRLIYFSYDVKMKEKGDIPEGYSVSREKKERFSLILESASTNQTSMYLCASSLVGGGAGETQYFGPGTRLLVL.

This chain joins TRBV30 and TRBJ2-2; 12 nucleotides line up with TRBD2. Germline V CDR1 and CDR2: GTSNPN, SVGIG (reference sequence). This CDR3 is built from 16 residues. V lost 2 bases to trimming and J lost 2 bases; unmatched junction nucleotides: 3. The CDR3 sequence: CAWSLGLAGNTGELFF. CDR3 DNA: TGTGCCTGGAGTCTAGGACTAGCGGGAAACACCGGGGAGCTGTTTTTT.